This TCR beta chain was identified during a study of technical replicates of blood from a few donors. This CDR3 is built from 18 residues. Trimming removed 2 bases from V and 3 bases from J, with 19 bases in between. Germline V gene lookup returns CDR1 MNHEY and CDR2 SMNVEV (reference sequence). TCRdb keeps only in-frame clones here, not all; method: immunoSEQ multiplex PCR. The sample has about 98,000 clones; approximately 94% are singletons. This clonotype was obtained from a human donor in good health. This chain joins TRBV27 and TRBJ1-4, with D possibly matching TRBD1 (5 bases). Material for sequencing was T cells isolated from PBMCs. CDR3: CASSLRPPGEQPNEKLFF. The CDR3 DNA is TGTGCCAGCAGTTTACGTCCGCCGGGGGAACAGCCTAATGAAAAACTGTTTTTT.